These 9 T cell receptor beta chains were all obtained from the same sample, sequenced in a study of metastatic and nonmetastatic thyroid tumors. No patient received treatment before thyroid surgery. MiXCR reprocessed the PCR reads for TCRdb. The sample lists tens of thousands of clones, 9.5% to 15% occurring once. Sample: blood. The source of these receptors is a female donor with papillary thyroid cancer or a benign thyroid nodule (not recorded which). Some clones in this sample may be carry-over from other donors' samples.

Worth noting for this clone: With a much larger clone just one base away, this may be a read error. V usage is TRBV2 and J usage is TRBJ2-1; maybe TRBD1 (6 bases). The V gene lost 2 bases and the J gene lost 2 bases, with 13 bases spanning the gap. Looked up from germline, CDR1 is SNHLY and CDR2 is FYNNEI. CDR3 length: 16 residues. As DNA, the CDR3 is TGTGCCAGCAGTGAATTTGGGGGCACTACCTACAATGAGCAGTTCTTC. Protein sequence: CASSEFGGTTYNEQFF.

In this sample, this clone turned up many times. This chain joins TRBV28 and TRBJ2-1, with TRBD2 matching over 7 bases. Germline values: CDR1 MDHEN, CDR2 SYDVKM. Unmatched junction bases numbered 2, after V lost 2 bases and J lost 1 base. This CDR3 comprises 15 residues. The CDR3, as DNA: TGTGCCAGCAGTTTAGACGGGGGGTCCTACAATGAGCAGTTCTTC. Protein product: CASSLDGGSYNEQFF. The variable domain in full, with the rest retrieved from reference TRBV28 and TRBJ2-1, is DVKVTQSSRYLVKRTGEKVFLECVQDMDHENMFWYRQDPGLGLRLIYFSYDVKMKEKGDIPEGYSVSREKKERFSLILESASTNQTSMYLCASSLDGGSYNEQFFGPGTRLTVL.

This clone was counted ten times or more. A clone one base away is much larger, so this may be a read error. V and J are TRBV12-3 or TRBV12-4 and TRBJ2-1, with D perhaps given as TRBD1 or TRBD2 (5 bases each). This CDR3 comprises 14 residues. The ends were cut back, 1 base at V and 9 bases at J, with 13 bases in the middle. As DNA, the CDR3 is TGTGCCAGCAGTTTAGGCGGGCCGGGGACTGAGCAGTTCTTC. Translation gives CASSLGGPGTEQFF.

The CDR3 protein is CASSEPRQGSFFSNEQFF. The CDR3 DNA reads TGTGCCAGCAGTGAACCCCGTCAGGGCAGTTTTTTTTCCAATGAGCAGTTCTTC. V usage is TRBV6-1 and J usage is TRBJ2-1; weak D call: TRBD1 (5 bases). V lost 2 bases and J lost 6, with 23 bases in between. This CDR3 is 18 amino acids long. Germline assignment: CDR1 MNHNS and CDR2 SASEGT.

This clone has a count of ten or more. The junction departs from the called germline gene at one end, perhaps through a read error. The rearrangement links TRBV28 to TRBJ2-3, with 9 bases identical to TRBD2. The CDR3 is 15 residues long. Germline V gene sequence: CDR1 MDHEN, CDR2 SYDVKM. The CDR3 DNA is TGTGCCAGCAGTGGGACTAGCACTCTCACAGATATGCAGTATTTT. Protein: CASSGTSTLTDMQYF.

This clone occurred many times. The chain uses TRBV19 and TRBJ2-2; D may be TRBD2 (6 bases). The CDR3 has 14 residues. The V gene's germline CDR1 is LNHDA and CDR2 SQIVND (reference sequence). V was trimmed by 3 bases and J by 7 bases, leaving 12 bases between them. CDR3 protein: CASSMAGRSGELFF. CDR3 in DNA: TGTGCCAGTAGTATGGCGGGAAGAAGCGGGGAGCTGTTTTTT.

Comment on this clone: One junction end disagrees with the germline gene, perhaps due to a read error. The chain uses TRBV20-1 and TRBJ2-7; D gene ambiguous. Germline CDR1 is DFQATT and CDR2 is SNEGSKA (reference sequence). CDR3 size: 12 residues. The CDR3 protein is CSAEWAPYDQYF. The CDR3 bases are TGCAGTGCCGAGTGGGCCCCCTACGATCAGTACTTC.

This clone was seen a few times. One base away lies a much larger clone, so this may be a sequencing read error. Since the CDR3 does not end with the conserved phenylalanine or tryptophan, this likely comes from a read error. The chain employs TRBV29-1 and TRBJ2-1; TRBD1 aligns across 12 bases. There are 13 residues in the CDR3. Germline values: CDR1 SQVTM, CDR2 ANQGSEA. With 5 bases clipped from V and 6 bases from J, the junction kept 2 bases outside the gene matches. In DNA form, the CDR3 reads TGCAGCGTTAGGGACAGGGGGCCCAATGAGCAGTTCCTC. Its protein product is CSVRDRGPNEQFL.

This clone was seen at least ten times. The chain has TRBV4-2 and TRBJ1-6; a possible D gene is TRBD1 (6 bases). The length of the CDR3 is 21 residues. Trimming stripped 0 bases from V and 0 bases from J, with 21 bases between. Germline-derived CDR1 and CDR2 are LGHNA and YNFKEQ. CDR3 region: CASSQEAEGDIKSSYNSPLHF. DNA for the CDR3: TGTGCCAGCAGCCAAGAGGCGGAAGGGGACATTAAGAGCTCCTATAATTCACCCCTCCACTTT.